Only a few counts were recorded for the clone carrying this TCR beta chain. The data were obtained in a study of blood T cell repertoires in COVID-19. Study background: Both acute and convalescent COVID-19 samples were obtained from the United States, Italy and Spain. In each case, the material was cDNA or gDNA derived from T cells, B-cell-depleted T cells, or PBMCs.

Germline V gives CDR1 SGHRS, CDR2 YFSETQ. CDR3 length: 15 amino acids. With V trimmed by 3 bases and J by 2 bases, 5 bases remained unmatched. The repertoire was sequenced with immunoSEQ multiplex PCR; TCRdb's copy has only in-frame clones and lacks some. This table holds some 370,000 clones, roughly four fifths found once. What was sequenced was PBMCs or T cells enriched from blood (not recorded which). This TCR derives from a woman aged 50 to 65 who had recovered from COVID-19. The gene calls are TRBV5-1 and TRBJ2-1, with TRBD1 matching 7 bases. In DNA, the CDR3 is TGCGCCAGCAGCTCCCGACAGGGCCCCTACAATGAGCAGTTCTTC. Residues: CASSSRQGPYNEQFF.